Only a few counts were recorded for the clone carrying this T cell receptor beta chain. The data were obtained in a study of blood T cell repertoires in COVID-19. On the study more broadly: Samples taken during acute and convalescent COVID-19 were collected in the United States, Italy and Spain. From T cells, B-cell-depleted T cells, or PBMCs came the material, which was cDNA or gDNA.

The germline V gene has CDR1 LNHDA and CDR2 SQIVND (reference sequence). The V gene end was trimmed by 5 bases and the J gene end by 8 bases; junction bases not matched to a gene: 17. The length of the CDR3 is 18 residues. In the source study's methods: Cell counts per sample came from amplifying reference gene primers. The table came from immunoSEQ multiplex PCR; TCRdb's copy has only in-frame clones and leaves some out. V, J and clone size reflect that table, while D and trimming were determined from the DNA. The sample holds tens of thousands of clones, around 86% seen once. The genes are TRBV19 and TRBJ2-1; 11 bases are a match to TRBD2. This TCR came from a man in his 60s with active COVID-19. The sequenced sample was peripheral blood. CDR3 in amino acids: CASSPTNRVLAGVDEQFF. For the CDR3, the DNA is TGTGCCAGTAGTCCCACTAACAGGGTACTAGCGGGAGTAGATGAGCAGTTCTTC.